A single sample gave rise to the 21 T cell receptor beta chains below, sequenced in a study of CD8+ T cells in alopecia areata. As for treatment: oral pan-JAK inhibitor, 5-10 mg twice daily. cDNA serving as the sequencing template came from extracted, reverse transcribed RNA. Produced via immunoSEQ multiplex PCR; TCRdb's table is partial and in-frame only. This sample carries approximately 150,000 clones, approximately 90% of them seen once, and the ten largest clones take roughly 13%. Material: CD8+ T cells sorted from blood, obtained at week 4, from a patient treated with tofacitinib. All receptors come from a human donor with alopecia areata.

The CDR3 DNA reads TGTGCCAGCAGTGAGCTTCGGACAGACTTTGGCACAGATACGCAGTATTTT. Its protein is CASSELRTDFGTDTQYF. The chain combines TRBV25-1 with TRBJ2-3; D might be TRBD1 (6 bases). The V gene lost 3 bases and the J gene lost 1 base, with 17 bases spanning the gap. This CDR3 region has 17 residues. Germline V lookup: CDR1 MGHDK, CDR2 SYGVNS.

The chain couples TRBV30 to TRBJ1-6; D possibly corresponds to TRBD1 (6 bases). From germline, CDR1 is GTSNPN and CDR2 SVGIG (reference sequence). The CDR3 length is 15 residues. The ends were cut back, 5 bases at V and 7 bases at J, with 18 bases in the middle. The CDR3 coding sequence is TGTGCCTGGCCCCCCCCCGGGACAAAGAATTCACCCCTCCACTTT. As protein: CAWPPPGTKNSPLHF.

The J gene is TRBJ2-7, the V gene TRBV5-6, with D perhaps matching TRBD2 (5 bases). The V gene's germline CDR1 is SGHDT and CDR2 YYEEEE. The CDR3 has 15 residues. Trimming cost V 3 bases and J 0 bases, with 13 bases left between them. The CDR3 DNA sequence: TGTGCCAGCAGCTCAACTCTTGAGGGCTCCTACGAGCAGTACTTC. Its translation: CASSSTLEGSYEQYF.

The DNA of the CDR3 is TGTGCCAGCAGTTTATCATCCAAAGCGGCGGTACGTGCGTACGAGCAGTACTTC. Amino acids: CASSLSSKAAVRAYEQYF. The V gene is TRBV27, the J gene TRBJ2-7, with D maybe TRBD2 (5 bases). V lost 0 bases and J 4 bases, leaving 22 bases between the germline ends. The germline gives CDR1 MNHEY, CDR2 SMNVEV (reference sequence). The CDR3 is 18 residues long.

V is TRBV5-1 and J is TRBJ2-7, with 7 bases matching TRBD1. With 0 bases clipped from V and 3 bases from J, the junction kept 3 bases outside the gene matches. Per the germline V gene, CDR1 is SGHRS and CDR2 is YFSETQ. The CDR3 contains 14 residues. CDR3 bases: TGCGCCAGCAGCTTGGGGTCAGGGGGCTACGAGCAGTACTTC. As protein: CASSLGSGGYEQYF.

CDR3 amino acids: CASSIPFAMRETQYF. CDR3 coding DNA: TGTGCCAGTAGTATTCCGTTCGCCATGCGGGAGACCCAGTACTTC. The rearrangement joins TRBV19 to TRBJ2-5; no firm D call. V was cut by 3 bases and J by 5 bases, with 16 bases left in between. The CDR3 covers 15 residues. Germline loops: CDR1 LNHDA, CDR2 SQIVND (reference sequence). Together with reference TRBV19 and TRBJ2-5, the CDR3 gives the full variable domain: DGGITQSPKYLFRKEGQNVTLSCEQNLNHDAMYWYRQDPGQGLRLIYYSQIVNDFQKGDIAEGYSVSREKKESFPLTVTSAQKNPTAFYLCASSIPFAMRETQYFGPGTRLLVL.

This chain joins TRBV30 and TRBJ2-3; D possibly uses TRBD1 or TRBD2 (5 bases each). V dropped 1 base and J dropped 5 bases, with 10 bases sitting between them. Germline CDR1 is GTSNPN and CDR2 is SVGIG (reference sequence). The CDR3 consists of 13 residues. The CDR3 DNA reads TGTGCCTGGAGTGAGTTTGGGGGAGATACGCAGTATTTT. This translates into CAWSEFGGDTQYF.

The V gene is TRBV27, the J gene TRBJ2-5, with 8 bases fitting TRBD2. The CDR3 runs 15 residues. Trimming took 1 base from V and 4 from J; bases not matched to a gene: 5. The germline gives CDR1 MNHEY, CDR2 SMNVEV (reference sequence). The chain's CDR3 is CASSLLSGGAETQYF. CDR3 coding DNA: TGTGCCAGCAGTTTATTATCGGGAGGGGCAGAGACCCAGTACTTC.

The chain is built from TRBV4-1 and TRBJ2-3; tentatively, D is TRBD1 or TRBD2 (5 bases each). Germline lookup yields CDR1 MGHRA and CDR2 YSYEKL. The CDR3 has 15 residues. V gave up 4 bases and J gave up 2 bases, with 13 bases separating them. The CDR3 coding sequence is TGCGCCAGCAGCCCTTACCGGGACCCCACAGATACGCAGTATTTT. Protein sequence: CASSPYRDPTDTQYF.

In DNA, the CDR3 is TGTGCCAGCAGTCAAACTGGACTAGCGGGAGGGTCCATCGAGCAGTACTTC. It yields the protein CASSQTGLAGGSIEQYF. The genes are TRBV27 and TRBJ2-7; 15 nucleotides align to TRBD2. The CDR3 totals 17 residues. Looked up from germline, CDR1 is MNHEY and CDR2 is SMNVEV (reference sequence). V was clipped by 5 bases and J by 6 bases; unmatched bases: 11.

V and J are TRBV5-1 and TRBJ2-3; 9 bases map to TRBD2. Germline CDR1 SGHRS, CDR2 YFSETQ. This CDR3 is built from 17 residues. V lost 2 bases to trimming and J lost 3 bases; unmatched junction nucleotides: 10. The CDR3 DNA sequence: TGCGCCAGCAGCTTTTCCGTAGCGGGAGTGGGAACAGATACGCAGTATTTT. It translates to CASSFSVAGVGTDTQYF.

The chain is built from TRBV4-1 and TRBJ2-3; 7 nucleotides line up with TRBD2. Germline-derived CDR1 and CDR2 are MGHRA and YSYEKL. V was pared by 5 bases and J by 2 bases, with 7 bases of the junction left unmatched. The CDR3 length is 15 residues. This CDR3 is CASSYSGTYTDTQYF. Written as DNA, the CDR3 is TGCGCCAGCAGCTACAGCGGGACCTACACAGATACGCAGTATTTT.

This rearrangement joins TRBV11-2 to TRBJ2-5; D is undetermined. This CDR3 region has 15 residues. CDR1 and CDR2 from the germline V gene are SGHAT and FQNNGV. V gave up 1 base and J gave up 0 bases, with 9 bases separating them. The CDR3 protein is CASSLGSSNQETQYF. CDR3 DNA: TGTGCCAGCAGCTTAGGCTCATCCAACCAAGAGACCCAGTACTTC. The complete variable domain, with remaining parts taken from reference TRBV11-2 and TRBJ2-5, reads EAGVAQSPRYKIIEKRQSVAFWCNPISGHATLYWYQQILGQGPKLLIQFQNNGVVDDSQLPKDRFSAERLKGVDSTLKIQPAKLEDSAVYLCASSLGSSNQETQYFGPGTRLLVL.

This clone was detected once. The chain uses TRBV5-4 and TRBJ1-1; D not certain. Germline CDR1 is SGHNT and CDR2 is YYREEE (reference sequence). Trimming shortened V by 5 bases and J by 4 bases, and 12 bases separated the two germline ends. The CDR3 extends over 13 amino acids. CDR3 sequence reads: CASSQEGGTEAFF. The CDR3 DNA sequence: TGTGCCAGCAGTCAGGAGGGAGGCACTGAAGCTTTCTTT.

The chain links TRBV30 to TRBJ2-1; 13 bases map to TRBD2. V lost 3 bases to trimming and J lost 7 bases; unmatched junction nucleotides: 6. Germline V gene lookup returns CDR1 GTSNPN and CDR2 SVGIG (reference sequence). CDR3 length equals 15 residues. The CDR3 coding sequence is TGTGCCTGGAGACAGGGACTAGCGGGAAGGAATGAGCAGTTCTTC. Amino acids: CAWRQGLAGRNEQFF.

This chain joins TRBV29-1 and TRBJ2-3, with 8 bases lining up with TRBD2. The CDR3 has 15 residues. Trimming removed 0 bases from V and 3 bases from J; junction bases left unmatched: 5. CDR1 and CDR2 (germline): SQVTM, ANQGSEA. The CDR3 DNA is TGCAGCGTTGAAGATTGGCGGGAGGAGACAGATACGCAGTATTTT. As protein: CSVEDWREETDTQYF.

About this clone itself: The same CDR3 is also encoded by other DNA sequences in this sample. J is TRBJ2-7 and V is TRBV6-5; D remains ambiguous. Trimming stripped 0 bases from V and 2 bases from J, with 8 bases between. The CDR3 length is 14 residues. Germline V CDR1 and CDR2: MNHEY, SVGAGI. The DNA of the CDR3 is TGTGCCAGCAGTTACTCCGACGGAACCTACGAGCAGTACTTC. This encodes CASSYSDGTYEQYF.

This sequence joins TRBV15 and TRBJ2-7, with a possible D match to TRBD2 (6 bases). The CDR3 totals 15 residues. Germline CDR1 reads LNHNV; CDR2 reads YYDKDF (reference sequence). Trimming stripped 0 bases from V and 9 bases from J, with 18 bases between. CDR3: CATSRDPAIFSGQYF. DNA of the CDR3: TGTGCCACCAGCAGAGATCCGGCCATCTTTAGCGGGCAGTACTTC.

This chain links TRBV7-3 with TRBJ2-7, with D perhaps given as TRBD1 or TRBD2 (6 bases each). The CDR3 is 13 residues long. V gave up 5 bases and J gave up 6 bases, with 14 bases separating them. Germline-derived CDR1 and CDR2 are SGHTA and FQGTGA. This CDR3 reads CASSPNGGSEQYF. The CDR3, as DNA: TGTGCCAGCAGCCCGAACGGGGGCTCCGAGCAGTACTTC. Filled out from reference TRBV7-3 and TRBJ2-7, the complete variable domain reads GAGVSQTPSNKVTEKGKYVELRCDPISGHTALYWYRQSLGQGPEFLIYFQGTGAADDSGLPNDRFFAVRPEGSVSTLKIQRTERGDSAVYLCASSPNGGSEQYFGPGTRLTVT.

The chain is built from TRBV23-1 and TRBJ2-3; 9 positions agree with TRBD1. TRBV23-1 is an open reading frame whose function is uncertain. The ends lost 0 bases at V and 2 bases at J; junction bases unmatched: 6. The CDR3 length is 17 residues. The CDR3 spells CASSQSSRQGDTDTQYF. In nucleotides, the CDR3 is TGCGCCAGCAGTCAATCGAGTCGACAGGGGGACACAGATACGCAGTATTTT.

This rearrangement joins TRBV2 to TRBJ2-1; D remains unclear. Germline CDR1 SNHLY, CDR2 FYNNEI. The CDR3 has 11 amino acids. V gave up 7 bases and J gave up 5 bases, with 6 bases separating them. CDR3 in DNA: TGTGCCAGCATTAGCAACAATGAGCAGTTCTTC. Its translation is CASISNNEQFF.